This is a list of T cell receptor beta chains from one sample in a study of CD8+CD57+ T cells in acquired aplastic anemia. TCRdb passed the reads through MiXCR, listing each CDR3 protein once. Among hundreds of thousands of distinct CDR3 sequences listed, under 55% were seen once. Input material: sorted CD4+, CD8+, or CD8+CD57+ T cells (not recorded which) from PBMCs. These TCRs come from a human donor with aplastic anemia. Each CDR3 is given with its conserved first and last residue. The D gene is left open where the match is weak. Expanded clones get a size class; other rows say once, few or many, or leave the size out.

V	size	J	D	CDR3	DNA
TRBV7-8	.	TRBJ1-4	.	CASSTKGLNEKLFF	TGTGCCAGCAGCACCAAGGGACTTAATGAAAAACTGTTTTTT
TRBV20-1	many	TRBJ2-7	.	CSAEQAGAYEQYF	TGCAGTGCTGAACAGGCCGGGGCCTACGAGCAGTACTTC
TRBV7-6	.	TRBJ2-2	.	CASSLRGVNTGELFF	TGTGCTAGCAGCCTCCGAGGGGTAAACACCGGGGAGCTGTTTTTT
TRBV7-6	many	TRBJ2-2	.	CASSLGTTNTGELFF	TGTGCCAGCAGCTTAGGGACAACGAACACCGGGGAGCTGTTTTTT
TRBV7-9	.	TRBJ1-4	.	CASSLMGEKLFF	TGTGCCAGCAGCTTGATGGGTGAAAAACTGTTTTTT
TRBV7-2	.	TRBJ1-4	.	CASSLWGRKLFF	TGTGCCAGCAGCTTATGGGGGAGAAAACTGTTTTTT
TRBV15	.	TRBJ2-6	TRBD1	CATSSGQAGANVLTF	TGTGCCACCAGCAGTGGACAGGCTGGGGCCAACGTCCTGACTTTC
TRBV19	.	TRBJ1-1	.	CASRRDTEAFF	TGTGCCAGTCGCCGGGACACTGAAGCTTTCTTT
TRBV9	few	TRBJ2-3	TRBD2	CDSTSGVTSTDTQYF	TGTGACAGTACTAGCGGGGTAACTAGCACAGATACGCAGTATTTT
TRBV5-1	many	TRBJ2-1	TRBD1	CASSSPGTGRRSQYNEQFF	TGCGCCAGCAGCTCGCCCGGGACAGGGAGACGATCCCAGTACAATGAGCAGTTCTTC
TRBV7-2	.	TRBJ2-5	.	CASSFPPDRPGTGGGKETQYF	TGTGCCAGCAGCTTCCCGCCGGACAGGCCTGGCACCGGGGGGGGTAAAGAGACCCAGTACTTC
TRBV2	.	TRBJ1-2	.	CATGVANNYGYTF	TGTGCCACCGGTGTGGCAAATAACTATGGCTACACCTTC
TRBV4-1	many	TRBJ2-5	.	CASSDPTGGGETQYF	TGCGCCAGCAGCGACCCCACGGGCGGAGGCGAGACCCAGTACTTC
TRBV19	.	TRBJ1-2	TRBD1	CASSTRTGSNYGYTF	TGTGCCAGTAGTACCCGGACAGGGAGTAACTATGGCTACACCTTC
TRBV2	few	TRBJ1-2	TRBD1	CASSRQGLSGNTF	TGTGCCAGCAGTCGACAGGGCCTCTCTGGAAACACCTTC
TRBV7-9	.	TRBJ2-7	.	CASSLDGGIYEQYF	TGTGCCAGCAGCTTAGACGGGGGAATATACGAGCAGTACTTC
TRBV5-6	many	TRBJ1-1	TRBD1	CASSGNGQVKTEAFF	TGTGCCAGCAGCGGTAACGGACAGGTGAAGACTGAAGCTTTCTTT
TRBV7-2	.	TRBJ1-1	.	CASKPGQVNTEAFF	TGTGCCAGCAAGCCCGGGCAAGTGAACACTGAAGCTTTCTTT
TRBV5-5	.	TRBJ2-2	.	CASSRTPGTNTGELFF	TGTGCCAGCAGCCGAACCCCGGGGACTAACACCGGGGAGCTGTTTTTT